Below, 5 T cell receptor beta chains from the same sample are listed, as sequenced in a study of T cells in Graves' hyperthyroidism and ophthalmopathy. TCR beta CDR3 sequences were amplified from RNA transcripts. The HTBI primer set drove a first-round RT-PCR of the TCR CDR3. TCRdb reprocessed the multiplex PCR reads with MiXCR, giving one entry per CDR3 protein. The table records hundreds of thousands of distinct CDR3 sequences, around 20% of them present only once. Source material: blood. The receptor set was obtained from a man between 25 and 39 years old with Graves' ophthalmopathy.

J is TRBJ1-5 and V is TRBV5-8, with 7 bases matching TRBD1. The CDR3 spans 15 residues. V gave up 5 bases and J gave up 0 bases; unmatched junction bases: 5. Germline CDR1 is SGHTS and CDR2 is YDEGEE. The CDR3 protein is CASSPGQSSNQPQHF. The CDR3 nucleotides are TGTGCCAGCAGTCCGGGACAGAGTAGCAATCAGCCCCAGCATTTT.

The V call is TRBV27, the J call TRBJ1-6; the D gene is possibly TRBD1 (5 bases). The CDR3 loop spans 13 amino acids. Germline values: CDR1 MNHEY, CDR2 SMNVEV (reference sequence). V was pared by 5 bases and J by 9 bases, with 11 bases between. The CDR3 region has the DNA TGTGCCAGCAGTCGAGGGACCGGTTCACCCCTCCACTTT. Amino acid sequence: CASSRGTGSPLHF.

This clonotype has more than one count but fewer than ten. The chain combines TRBV6-1 with TRBJ2-2, with D possibly called TRBD1 or TRBD2 (5 bases each). CDR1 MNHNS and CDR2 SASEGT come from the germline V gene. The CDR3 has 15 amino acids. V was trimmed by 6 bases and J by 2 bases, leaving 13 bases between them. CDR3 nucleotides: TGTGCCAGCAGACCGGGACGGACCAACACCGGGGAGCTGTTTTTT. It translates to CASRPGRTNTGELFF.

This clonotype was observed a few times. The chain uses TRBV7-8 and TRBJ2-3, with 9 bases identical to TRBD1. The CDR3 runs to 15 residues. Per the germline V gene, CDR1 is SGHVS and CDR2 is FQNEAQ. J lost 3 bases, V lost 2 bases, and 3 bases had no gene match. The CDR3 loop reads CASSLRDRVTDTQYF. For the CDR3, the DNA is TGTGCCAGCAGCTTAAGGGACAGGGTAACAGATACGCAGTATTTT.

There are many counts of this clonotype. In DNA, the CDR3 is TGTGCCAGCAGCCAATTCTTCAGCTCCTACAATGAGCAGTTCTTC. Its protein product is CASSQFFSSYNEQFF. This chain links TRBV3-1 with TRBJ2-1; D is unresolved. The CDR3 has 15 amino acids. The V end was cut by 2 bases, the J end by 0 bases, with 8 bases between. Germline CDR1 and CDR2: LGHDT and YNNKEL (reference sequence).